A selection of T cell receptor beta chains follows, all from one sample in a study of blood T cell repertoires in COVID-19. The protocol was immunoSEQ multiplex PCR, while the TCRdb copy is restricted to in-frame clones and leaves out a portion. The sample lists about 150,000 clones, approximately 92% occurring once. The specimen was peripheral blood. Receptors originate from a man aged 18 to 35 with COVID-19, enrolled during active disease. Both conserved end residues are part of each CDR3. D genes are given only for firm matches. Size is omitted from some rows. Given values are once, few, many or a class for expanded clones.

cdr3_aa d_call j_call clone_size v_call cdr3_length
CASSSWDSVNTEAFF TRBD1 TRBJ1-1 . TRBV13 15
CASSLGAGGREETQYF TRBD2 TRBJ2-5 . TRBV7-6 16
CARSPLRPQGNEQFF . TRBJ2-1 . TRBV5-3 15
CASSYSPYRGSYTF TRBD1 TRBJ1-2 few TRBV6-2/TRBV6-3 14
CASSSRTLPPYNEQFF . TRBJ2-1 . TRBV6-5 16
CASSLYRGTEAFF . TRBJ1-1 . TRBV5-4 13
CASSDRAGQPQHF TRBD1 TRBJ1-5 . TRBV19 13
CASQETGAGNTIYF TRBD1 TRBJ1-3 . TRBV7-8 14
CASSYRRDQPQHF . TRBJ1-5 . TRBV6-6 13
CATSDLLAGADYGYTF . TRBJ1-2 . TRBV24-1 16
CATSRRGQGARGGYTF TRBD1 TRBJ1-2 . TRBV15 16
CASSLAGGRGTGELFF TRBD2 TRBJ2-2 few TRBV5-1 16
CASSMSGGAGQPQHF . TRBJ1-5 . TRBV19 15
CASSSVGQAYEQYF . TRBJ2-7 few TRBV27 14
CASSQGKSGRRHF TRBD2 TRBJ2-7 . TRBV3-1/TRBV3-2 13
CASSFMTAGSYNSPLHF . TRBJ1-6 . TRBV5-6 17
CASSVASGGRPTYNEQFF TRBD2 TRBJ2-1 . TRBV9 18
CASSSSTSGPSRDEQFF TRBD2 TRBJ2-1 few TRBV28 17
CARSLGVGGAERNSPLHF . TRBJ1-6 . TRBV7-5 18
CASSEGPADTQYF . TRBJ2-3 . TRBV19 13
CASSSDRGRYNEQFF TRBD1 TRBJ2-1 . TRBV13 15
CASSYPERGAEEKLLF . TRBJ1-4 . TRBV6-6 16
CASSAGSSPYEQYF . TRBJ2-7 . TRBV9 14
CASSQRLAGEYNEQFF TRBD2 TRBJ2-1 . TRBV28 16
CATSDLTSGRIHEQFF TRBD2 TRBJ2-1 . TRBV24-1 16
CAWSLSYEQYF . TRBJ2-7 . TRBV30 11
CASNRQGEVGYTF TRBD1 TRBJ1-2 . TRBV7-2 13
CASSQDRSSTDTQYF . TRBJ2-3 . TRBV2 15
CAWSGLAGGSDTQYF TRBD2 TRBJ2-3 . TRBV30 15
CASSLYPDGTGFQETQYF TRBD1 TRBJ2-5 . TRBV28 18
CASSQETGTAGEQYF TRBD1 TRBJ2-7 few TRBV4-2 15
CASSIEGLRSNQPQHF . TRBJ1-5 . TRBV19 16
CASSFDYQETQYF . TRBJ2-5 . TRBV11-2 13
CASSLFRVSSYNEQFF . TRBJ2-1 once TRBV11-2 16
CASSFAGLGGANVLTF . TRBJ2-6 . TRBV5-8 16
CASSSDRGSGGRFGTDTQYF TRBD1 TRBJ2-3 . TRBV28 20
CASSLEGFDTDTQYF . TRBJ2-3 . TRBV5-1 15
CASSPPVGQNNEKLFF . TRBJ1-4 . TRBV3-1/TRBV3-2 16
CATSERQGHEQYF TRBD1 TRBJ2-7 few TRBV24-1 13
CASSLTLRDIQYF . TRBJ2-4 . TRBV28 13
CASSAHLSEGEQFF . TRBJ2-1 few TRBV9 14
CSASLALLYNEQFF . TRBJ2-1 few TRBV20-1 14
CASSLVRAVDTEAFF . TRBJ1-1 . TRBV5-1 15
CASSYKSGSHSYEQYF TRBD2 TRBJ2-7 . TRBV6-2/TRBV6-3 16
CASSQGGGTQPQHF . TRBJ1-5 . TRBV4-2 14
CASSQEAFTEQYF . TRBJ2-7 . TRBV3-1/TRBV3-2 13
CAIGQGSNSPLHF . TRBJ1-6 . TRBV10-3 13